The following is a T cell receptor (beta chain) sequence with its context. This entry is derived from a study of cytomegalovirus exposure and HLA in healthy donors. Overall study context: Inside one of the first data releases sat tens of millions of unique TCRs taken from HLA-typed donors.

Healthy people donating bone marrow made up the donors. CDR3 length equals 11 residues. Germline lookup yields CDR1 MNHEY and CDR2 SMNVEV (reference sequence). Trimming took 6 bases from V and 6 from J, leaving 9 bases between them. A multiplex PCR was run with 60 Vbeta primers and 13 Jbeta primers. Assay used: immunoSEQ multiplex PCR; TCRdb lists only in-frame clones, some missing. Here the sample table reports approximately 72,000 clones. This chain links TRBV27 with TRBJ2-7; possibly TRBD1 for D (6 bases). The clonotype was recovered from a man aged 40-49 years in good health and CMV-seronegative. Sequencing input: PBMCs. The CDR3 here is CASRRGFEQYF. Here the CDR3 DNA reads TGTGCCAGCAGGAGGGGGTTCGAGCAGTACTTC.